This T cell receptor (beta chain) was identified during a study of CD8 T cells in Susac syndrome (dated 2019 in TCRdb). For the study in its entirety: Repertoire sequencing was used to test whether CD8+ T cell activation and differentiation in Susac syndrome was antigen driven.

About this clonotype itself: Its antigen remains undetermined. Base qualities were left out, and no much larger clone turns up one base away.

High-throughput TCR beta sequencing profiled peripheral blood CD8+ and CD4+ T cells from healthy donors, Susac syndrome patients and multiple sclerosis patients. Multiple sclerosis controls were treatment-naive patients with stable or active relapsing-remitting disease fulfilling revised McDonald criteria. Bulk CD8+ and CD4+ T cells were purified magnetically by negative isolation, whereas CD8+ TEMRA cells were enriched by FACS. Blood was drawn into EDTA tubes, processed within 24 hours, and PBMCs were isolated by density gradient centrifugation. PBMCs intended for TCR sequencing were cryopreserved in liquid nitrogen and thawed later in a water bath at 37 degrees C. A purity of at least 90% was achieved for sorted or isolated CD4+, CD8+ and CD8+ TEMRA cells. Summary of the overall study and its limitations: The TCR sequencing and HLA analysis was acknowledged to have included a relatively small number of individuals.

Looking up the germline V gene yields CDR1 MNHEY and CDR2 SVGEGT. The CDR3, from cysteine to phenylalanine, totals 16 residues. Only the CDR3 part of the read is kept: 48 bases, read in frame from the first base. Trimming takes 2 bases from V and 9 bases from J, and the germline ends sit 17 bases apart. RNA was extracted with the RNeasy kit and 0.5 to 1 ug was reverse transcribed using random hexamers. The immunoSEQ multiplex PCR assay, which covers 54 Vbeta and 13 Jbeta segments, was used to amplify TCR beta CDR3 regions. PCR amplification bias was corrected using a synthetic template baseline for primer optimization and computational correction. On the authors' methods: Reads were assigned to V, D and J genes according to IMGT and analyzed in immunoSEQ Analyzer, with only productive sequences retained. To calculate clonality, Shannon entropy was normalized by log2 of the number of productive unique sequences and then subtracted from one. For each patient and control, public and private clones were evaluated within the 100 most prevalent clones. Clones were defined as Susac-specific if absent from the healthy and MS cohorts, from around 1,000 published viral clones and from other ImmuneACCESS disease sequences. TCRdb itself trimmed the public reads at Q25 with fastp, ran MiXCR and retained productive beta chains. Each record represents a unique CDR3 protein, reported with the most common genes and DNA among its rows. For this entry, the V and J calls and clone size follow TCRdb and not the study's own pipeline. Within this sample are a few hundred thousand distinct CDR3 sequences, with about 95% of them counted one time only. The top ten clones comprise roughly 0.09% of the sample.

The chain couples TRBV6-2 or TRBV6-3 to TRBJ1-6; there is no confident call for the D gene. This sequence originates from a human donor with multiple sclerosis. The source material was CD4+ T cells from PBMCs. The DNA sequence reads TGTGCCAGCAGTTACCATCCGACCGGAAGGACTTCACCCCTCCACTTT. The encoded protein is CASSYHPTGRTSPLHF.